This passage covers 17 T cell receptor beta chains from one sample sequenced in a study of blood T cell repertoires in COVID-19. The assay was immunoSEQ multiplex PCR, and TCRdb's table has in-frame clones only and misses some. The sample lists 55,000 to 70,000 clones, 88% seen once, with 10% in the top ten. The sequenced sample was PBMCs or T cells enriched from blood (not recorded which). Receptors originate from a woman in her thirties or forties who had recovered from COVID-19.

The chain recombines TRBV19 with TRBJ2-3; 7 bases align to TRBD1. CDR3 length equals 13 residues. Trimming took 10 bases from V and 8 from J; bases not matched to a gene: 12. Germline V gene data show CDR1 as LNHDA and CDR2 as SQIVND (reference sequence). The CDR3 is CATKQGVGGTQYF. CDR3 sequence (DNA): TGTGCCACCAAGCAGGGGGTCGGTGGTACGCAGTATTTT.

The J gene is TRBJ2-7, the V gene TRBV14, with D unclear. The CDR3 length is 14 residues. Trimming removed 0 bases at V and 0 bases at J, with 6 bases between. Germline V gene data show CDR1 as SGHDN and CDR2 as FVKESK. CDR3 loop: CASSQDAGSYEQYF. The CDR3 DNA reads as TGTGCCAGCAGCCAAGACGCAGGCTCCTACGAGCAGTACTTC.

This clone came up once. The rearrangement uses TRBV2 and TRBJ2-2; D is unclear. Germline CDR1 is SNHLY and CDR2 is FYNNEI. Trimming pared 4 bases from V and 11 bases from J, leaving 8 bases between. The CDR3 consists of 11 residues. The CDR3 region has the DNA TGTGCCAGCAGTGCCCCGGGTGAGCTGTTTTTT. Its protein product is CASSAPGELFF.

The rearrangement links TRBV19 to TRBJ2-7; 7 bases fit TRBD2. CDR1 is LNHDA and CDR2 is SQIVND in the germline V gene (reference sequence). V shed 7 bases and J 7 bases; nucleotides not matched to a gene: 10. The CDR3 is 13 residues long. CDR3 DNA sequence: TGTGCCAGTACCTTCGGAGTAGCGGGTGAGCAGTACTTC. Its protein is CASTFGVAGEQYF.

The rearrangement links TRBV4-2 to TRBJ2-3; D might be TRBD2 (6 bases). This CDR3 has 15 amino acids. Trimming removed 0 bases at V and 4 bases at J, with 11 bases between. CDR1 is LGHNA and CDR2 is YNFKEQ in the germline V gene. CDR3 sequence reads: CASSQERLAPDTQYF. The CDR3 DNA follows: TGTGCCAGCAGCCAAGAGCGTCTAGCGCCAGATACGCAGTATTTT.

This sequence joins TRBV5-1 and TRBJ1-4, with 7 nucleotides matching TRBD1. V shed 4 bases and J 11 bases; nucleotides not matched to a gene: 8. The V gene's germline CDR1 is SGHRS and CDR2 YFSETQ. The CDR3 sequence is 13 residues long. The CDR3 here is CASSPDRARKLFF. The CDR3 DNA sequence: TGCGCCAGCAGCCCAGACAGGGCCAGGAAACTGTTTTTT.

The chain couples TRBV27 to TRBJ1-3, with D perhaps TRBD1 (6 bases). CDR3 length equals 14 residues. Per the germline V gene, CDR1 is MNHEY and CDR2 is SMNVEV (reference sequence). Trimming cost V 1 base and J 8 bases, with 12 bases left between them. CDR3 DNA: TGTGCCAGCAGTTTATTCAAGGGGGGGGACACCATATATTTT. Its protein product is CASSLFKGGDTIYF.

This chain links TRBV19 with TRBJ1-1; D might be TRBD1 (6 bases). The germline CDR1 and CDR2 sequences are LNHDA and SQIVND (reference sequence). V gave up 4 bases and J gave up 1 base, with 13 bases separating them. The CDR3 extends over 15 amino acids. The CDR3 here is CASSTWGGGNTEAFF. CDR3 nucleotides: TGTGCCAGTAGTACGTGGGGAGGGGGGAACACTGAAGCTTTCTTT.

The chain has TRBV6-5 and TRBJ1-3; TRBD1 is a possible D gene (6 bases). The CDR3 length is 15 residues. Germline CDR1 reads MNHEY; CDR2 reads SVGAGI. With 6 bases removed from V and 4 bases from J, the gap between germline ends came to 16 bases. Here the CDR3 reads CASSRRDMGGNTIYF. The CDR3 bases are TGTGCCAGCAGCCGCCGGGACATGGGAGGAAACACCATATATTTT.

This sequence joins TRBV9 and TRBJ1-5; TRBD1 matches at 8 bases. The germline CDR1 and CDR2 sequences are SGDLS and YYNGEE. The CDR3 contains 14 residues. V trimming: 4 bases; J trimming: 14 bases; junction bases outside the gene matches: 14. In DNA, the CDR3 is TGTGCCAGCAGCCCAGACAGGGGACAAACCCAGAAGCATTTT. This translates into CASSPDRGQTQKHF.

This chain links TRBV9 with TRBJ1-6; D gene ambiguous. Per the germline V gene, CDR1 is SGDLS and CDR2 is YYNGEE. CDR3 length: 13 amino acids. V was cut by 0 bases and J by 8 bases, with 6 bases left in between. The CDR3 nucleotides read TGTGCCAGCAGCGTAGCGACTGATTCACCCCTCCACTTT. Its protein is CASSVATDSPLHF.

The chain has TRBV5-1 and TRBJ2-5; a weak D match, TRBD2 (5 bases). V was clipped by 4 bases and J by 5 bases, with 15 bases between them. The germline V gene has CDR1 SGHRS and CDR2 YFSETQ. This CDR3 contains 14 residues. The DNA for the CDR3 is TGCGCCAGCAGCCCGAGGGTGGGCTTCGAGACCCAGTACTTC. Translated: CASSPRVGFETQYF.

V gene TRBV3-1 (or the pseudogene TRBV3-2) combines with J gene TRBJ2-2, with TRBD1 matching 10 bases. Germline CDR1 reads LGHDT; CDR2 reads YNNKEL (reference sequence). The CDR3 has 15 residues. J was trimmed by 7 bases and V by 3 bases; bases with no gene match: 5. CDR3 nucleotide sequence: TGTGCCAGCAGCCATCGACAGGGGGCGGTCGGGGAGCTGTTTTTT. Protein: CASSHRQGAVGELFF.

The genes are TRBV3-1 (or the pseudogene TRBV3-2) and TRBJ2-3, with D perhaps matching TRBD1 (5 bases). The V end lost 0 bases, the J end lost 1 base, and 11 bases lay between the germline ends. Germline V CDR1 and CDR2: LGHDT, YNNKEL (reference sequence). This CDR3 is 16 amino acids long. The CDR3 DNA reads TGTGCCAGCAGCCAAGATAGGGGTATCGGCACAGATACGCAGTATTTT. This gives the protein CASSQDRGIGTDTQYF.

CDR3 nucleotide sequence: TGTGCCAGCAGTGAAGCGCGGGACAGGGGGCTCTATGGCTACACCTTC. Residues: CASSEARDRGLYGYTF. The rearrangement links TRBV6-1 to TRBJ1-2; 12 bases map to TRBD1. This CDR3 region has 16 residues. Trimming cost V 0 bases and J 4 bases; bases outside gene matches: 3. CDR1 is MNHNS, CDR2 SASEGT, per germline.

The genes are TRBV25-1 and TRBJ2-7; maybe TRBD1 (6 bases). Germline CDR1 is MGHDK and CDR2 is SYGVNS. CDR3 size: 13 residues. Trimming shortened V by 2 bases and J by 3 bases, and 8 bases separated the two germline ends. CDR3 residues: CASSEGGRYEQYF. The CDR3 DNA reads TGTGCCAGCAGTGAAGGGGGCCGCTACGAGCAGTACTTC.

The rearrangement uses TRBV27 and TRBJ2-3; D is undetermined. The CDR3 totals 14 residues. V was cut by 10 bases and J by 2 bases, with 16 bases left in between. From germline, CDR1 is MNHEY and CDR2 SMNVEV (reference sequence). The CDR3 loop reads CATTDRATTDTQYF. The CDR3 DNA sequence: TGTGCCACCACCGATAGAGCCACCACAGATACGCAGTATTTT.